This T cell receptor beta chain came from a study of Ad26.COV2.S vaccination and SARS-CoV-2 variants. Study information: This donor came from the COV1001 trial of Ad26.COV2.S. Study results and caveats: Reported findings describe substantial breadth in spike-specific CD8+ and CD4+ T cell responses following vaccination.

With regard to this clone: No antigen is known for it.

The treatment was: around 19 received Ad26.COV2.S at low or high dose, single or two shots; 5 received placebo; per-sample allocation not given. Sampling was done on day 63 after the first vaccine or placebo injection. It was an adult aged 18-55 years in Boston who was the donor. The study used a vaccine consisting of an Ad26 vector that expressed Wuhan-strain SARS-CoV-2 spike. Using immunoSEQ multiplex PCR, the repertoire was profiled, and TCRdb retains in-frame clones only, with some absent. The sample yields about 280,000 clones, roughly 86% seen once. Per germline, CDR1 MNHEY and CDR2 SVGEGT. The CDR3 has 16 amino acids. V was trimmed by 2 bases and J by 0 bases, leaving 10 bases between them.

The genes are TRBV6-2 or TRBV6-3 and TRBJ2-2, with TRBD2 as a possible D gene (5 bases). The sequence was collected from a person aged 18-60 years who received the Ad26.COV2.S COVID-19 vaccine or a placebo. The sample consisted of peripheral blood, taken in a trial of Ad26.COV2.S vaccine versus placebo. The CDR3 sequence is CASSYGGGSNTGELFF. CDR3 nucleotides: TGTGCCAGCAGTTACGGAGGAGGTTCGAACACCGGGGAGCTGTTTTTT.